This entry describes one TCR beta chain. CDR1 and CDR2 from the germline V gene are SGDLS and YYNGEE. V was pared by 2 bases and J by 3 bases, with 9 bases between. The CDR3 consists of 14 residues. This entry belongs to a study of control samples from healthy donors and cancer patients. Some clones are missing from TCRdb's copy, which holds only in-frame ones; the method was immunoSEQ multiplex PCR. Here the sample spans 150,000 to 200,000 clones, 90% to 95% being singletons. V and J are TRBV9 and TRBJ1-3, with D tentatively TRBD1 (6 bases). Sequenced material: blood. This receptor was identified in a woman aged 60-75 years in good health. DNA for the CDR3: TGTGCCAGCAGCGTGACAGGTTTTGGAAACACCATATATTTT. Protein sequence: CASSVTGFGNTIYF.